One and the same sample provided the 2 T cell receptor beta chains below, sequenced in a study of control samples from healthy donors and cancer patients. Here immunoSEQ multiplex PCR was the method, and the copy in TCRdb shows in-frame clones only, minus some. The sample shows over 110,000 clones, 92% of them seen only once. Sequencing was carried out using blood. These receptors came from a man in his thirties or forties in good health.

This clone was seen once. The CDR3 sequence: CATSSSGTGSEKLFF. The CDR3 DNA is TGTGCCACAAGTAGCTCGGGGACAGGGTCTGAAAAACTGTTTTTT. The chain is built from TRBV10-3 and TRBJ1-4; 9 bases map to TRBD1. Germline CDR1 ENHRY, CDR2 SYGVKD. J was trimmed by 7 bases and V by 10 bases; bases with no gene match: 13. The CDR3 is made up of 15 amino acids.

The rearrangement joins TRBV28 to TRBJ2-1, with 8 nucleotides matching TRBD2. V dropped 5 bases and J dropped 4; count of bases not matched to a gene: 10. Germline V gene data show CDR1 as MDHEN and CDR2 as SYDVKM. The CDR3 contains 16 residues. CDR3 DNA sequence: TGTGCCAGCAGTGGGACTAGAGGGGCCCTATACAATGAGCAGTTCTTC. Amino acid sequence: CASSGTRGALYNEQFF.